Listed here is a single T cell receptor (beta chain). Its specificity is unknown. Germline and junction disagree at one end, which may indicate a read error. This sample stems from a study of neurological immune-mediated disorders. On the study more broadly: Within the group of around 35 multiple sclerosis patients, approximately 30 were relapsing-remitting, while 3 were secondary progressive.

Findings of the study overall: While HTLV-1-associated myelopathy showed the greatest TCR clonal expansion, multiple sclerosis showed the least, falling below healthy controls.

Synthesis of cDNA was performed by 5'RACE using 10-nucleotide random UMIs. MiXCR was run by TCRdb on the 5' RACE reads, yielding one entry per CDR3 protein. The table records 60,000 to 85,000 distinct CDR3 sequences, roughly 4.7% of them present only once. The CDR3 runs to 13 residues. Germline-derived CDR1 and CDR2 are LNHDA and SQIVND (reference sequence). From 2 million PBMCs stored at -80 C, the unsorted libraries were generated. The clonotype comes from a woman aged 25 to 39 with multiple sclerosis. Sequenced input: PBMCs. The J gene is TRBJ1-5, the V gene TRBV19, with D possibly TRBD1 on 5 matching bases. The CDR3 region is CASSTPGNQPQNF. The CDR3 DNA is TGTGCCAGTAGTACGCCAGGGAATCAGCCCCAGAATTTT. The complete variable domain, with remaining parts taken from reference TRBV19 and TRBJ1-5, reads DGGITQSPKYLFRKEGQNVTLSCEQNLNHDAMYWYRQDPGQGLRLIYYSQIVNDFQKGDIAEGYSVSREKKESFPLTVTSAQKNPTAFYLCASSTPGNQPQNFGDGTRLSIL.